This entry lists 15 T cell receptor beta chains sequenced from one sample in a study of OX40 agonist ivuxolimab in advanced cancers. Library creation used the immunoSEQ multiplex PCR assay. TCRdb holds this immuneACCESS table with in-frame rearrangements only. Some clones are missing; in checked studies, unresolved V genes explain under half, and the rest has no known cause. The sample has under 80,000 clones on record, roughly nine tenths of them singletons. Roughly 0.77% of the sample lies in the top ten. The starting material was CD4+ or CD8+ T cells sorted from blood, obtained in a trial of the OX40 agonist ivuxolimab. The receptors originated from an adult with an advanced solid tumor such as melanoma, head and neck, liver or kidney cancer.

The chain uses TRBV18 and TRBJ1-4; 9 positions agree with TRBD1. The CDR3 runs to 14 residues. V lost 3 bases and J lost 7; bases outside the gene matches: 3. The germline CDR1 and CDR2 sequences are KGHSH and LQKENI. CDR3 DNA: TGTGCCAGCTCACCGACAGGGGGTAGTGAAAAACTGTTTTTT. Its protein is CASSPTGGSEKLFF.

CDR3 nucleotides: TGTGCCAGCAGACCCAGGGGGCGCGGCGAGCAGTACTTC. This codes for CASRPRGRGEQYF. The rearrangement links TRBV6-6 to TRBJ2-5, with 8 positions matching TRBD1. The end of the DNA is better explained by TRBJ2-7, so the J call may be wrong. The CDR3 spans 13 residues. Germline lookup yields CDR1 MNHNY and CDR2 SVGAGI (reference sequence).

This chain uses TRBV30 with TRBJ2-2; perhaps TRBD2 as D (6 bases). This CDR3 comprises 16 residues. Trimming took off 5 bases at V and 3 bases at J, with 19 bases between the two ends. Germline V gene data show CDR1 as GTSNPN and CDR2 as SVGIG (reference sequence). This CDR3 reads CAWSGTVSFYTGELFF. In DNA, the CDR3 is TGTGCCTGGTCCGGGACTGTTTCTTTTTACACCGGGGAGCTGTTTTTT.

The rearrangement joins TRBV2 to TRBJ1-2; D is perhaps TRBD1 (6 bases). V was shortened by 2 bases and J by 4 bases, with 14 bases between the two germline ends. This CDR3 is 15 amino acids long. Germline V gene data show CDR1 as SNHLY and CDR2 as FYNNEI. The CDR3: CASSERPGDGYGYTF. CDR3 in DNA: TGTGCCAGCAGTGAAAGGCCAGGGGATGGCTATGGCTACACCTTC.

V and J are TRBV6-6 and TRBJ1-1; 10 nucleotides align to TRBD1. The ends lost 2 bases at V and 0 bases at J; junction bases unmatched: 3. This CDR3 is built from 16 residues. Germline-derived CDR1 and CDR2 are MNHNY and SVGAGI (reference sequence). The CDR3 loop reads CASSYGGQGLNTEAFF. The DNA for the CDR3 is TGTGCCAGCAGTTACGGGGGACAGGGGTTGAACACTGAAGCTTTCTTT.

This sequence joins TRBV4-3 and TRBJ2-1; D may be TRBD2 (5 bases). CDR1 is LGHNA and CDR2 is YSLEER in the germline V gene. V was pared by 0 bases and J by 1 base, with 7 bases between. This CDR3 comprises 15 residues. The CDR3 DNA reads as TGCGCCAGCAGCCAAGATCGCGGGTCCTACAATGAGCAGTTCTTC. This codes for CASSQDRGSYNEQFF.

The chain couples TRBV10-3 to TRBJ2-5, with D hard to call. V lost 8 bases and J lost 5, with 9 bases in between. Germline V gene lookup returns CDR1 ENHRY and CDR2 SYGVKD. This CDR3 has 11 amino acids. In DNA form, the CDR3 reads TGTGCCATCGGAGTTGTTGAGACCCAGTACTTC. Residues: CAIGVVETQYF.

The rearrangement uses TRBV11-3 and TRBJ2-1; 13 positions match TRBD2. V shed 5 bases, J shed 6 bases, and the junction held 10 bases outside the gene matches. The CDR3 extends over 17 amino acids. Germline CDR1 SGHNT, CDR2 YENEEA. CDR3 in DNA: TGTGCCAGCAGCCAGTCCGGGACTAGCGGGAAGCTCAATGAGCAGTTCTTC. Amino acids: CASSQSGTSGKLNEQFF.

The genes are TRBV28 and TRBJ2-1, with D tentatively TRBD2 (6 bases). This CDR3 region has 15 residues. Trimming removed 3 bases from V and 3 bases from J, with 12 bases in between. Germline values: CDR1 MDHEN, CDR2 SYDVKM. CDR3 sequence: CASSLPGTYYNEQFF. The CDR3 region has the DNA TGTGCCAGCAGTTTGCCCGGGACTTACTACAATGAGCAGTTCTTC. The complete variable domain, with remaining parts taken from reference TRBV28 and TRBJ2-1, reads DVKVTQSSRYLVKRTGEKVFLECVQDMDHENMFWYRQDPGLGLRLIYFSYDVKMKEKGDIPEGYSVSREKKERFSLILESASTNQTSMYLCASSLPGTYYNEQFFGPGTRLTVL.

The CDR3 sequence is CASSQTGGVINEQFF. In DNA, the CDR3 is TGTGCCAGCAGCCAGACAGGGGGCGTAATCAATGAGCAGTTCTTC. The chain has TRBV11-2 and TRBJ2-1; the match to TRBD1 covers 10 bases. Germline V gives CDR1 SGHAT, CDR2 FQNNGV. The CDR3 extends over 15 amino acids. The junction had 7 bases not matched to a gene; V was cut back by 5 bases and J by 6 bases.

There are a few counts of this clone. This chain joins TRBV28 and TRBJ2-7; 12 bases are a match to TRBD2. From germline, CDR1 is MDHEN and CDR2 SYDVKM. J was trimmed by 10 bases and V by 5 bases; bases with no gene match: 15. CDR3 length: 16 residues. The CDR3 here is CASSPPPSSGRAGQYF. CDR3 coding DNA: TGTGCCAGCAGTCCCCCCCCCTCTAGCGGGAGGGCCGGCCAGTACTTC.

The chain uses TRBV11-2 and TRBJ2-6, with a tentative D call TRBD1 (5 bases). V gave up 0 bases and J gave up 4 bases, with 7 bases separating them. The CDR3 totals 15 residues. The V gene's germline CDR1 is SGHAT and CDR2 FQNNGV. CDR3 DNA sequence: TGTGCCAGCAGCTTAGATAGGGGAGGGGCCAACGTCCTGACTTTC. It encodes CASSLDRGGANVLTF.

V and J are TRBV7-3 and TRBJ1-2, with D tentatively TRBD1 (5 bases). Looked up from germline, CDR1 is SGHTA and CDR2 is FQGTGA. The CDR3 runs 14 residues. Between the trimmed V and J ends, which lost 4 bases and 6 bases, there was a span of 15 bases. Here the CDR3 reads CASSSPLDRHGYTF. CDR3 DNA sequence: TGTGCCAGCAGCTCGCCATTAGACAGACATGGCTACACCTTC.

J is TRBJ2-3 and V is TRBV13, with TRBD2 matching over 12 bases. The CDR3 covers 16 residues. Per germline, CDR1 PRHDT and CDR2 FYEKMQ (reference sequence). With V trimmed by 5 bases and J by 2 bases, 5 bases remained unmatched. This CDR3 is CASSGRTSGNTDTQYF. The CDR3 coding sequence is TGTGCCAGCAGCGGACGGACTAGCGGGAACACAGATACGCAGTATTTT.

The V call is TRBV7-2, the J call TRBJ2-5; D may be TRBD1 (5 bases). The CDR3 runs 13 residues. Germline CDR1 and CDR2: SGHTA and FQGNSA. V was clipped by 3 bases and J by 5 bases, with 10 bases between them. CDR3 region: CASSFRVVETQYF. As DNA, the CDR3 is TGTGCCAGCAGCTTCAGGGTCGTGGAGACCCAGTACTTC.